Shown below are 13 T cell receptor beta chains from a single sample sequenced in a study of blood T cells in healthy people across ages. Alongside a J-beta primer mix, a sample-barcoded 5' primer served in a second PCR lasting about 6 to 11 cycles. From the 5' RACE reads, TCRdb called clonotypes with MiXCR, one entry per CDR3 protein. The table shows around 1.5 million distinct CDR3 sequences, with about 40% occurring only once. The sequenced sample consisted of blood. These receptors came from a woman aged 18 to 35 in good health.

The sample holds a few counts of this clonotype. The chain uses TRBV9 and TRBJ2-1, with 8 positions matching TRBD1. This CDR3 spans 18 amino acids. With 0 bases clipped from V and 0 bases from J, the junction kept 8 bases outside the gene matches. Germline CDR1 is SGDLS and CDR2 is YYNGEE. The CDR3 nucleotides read TGTGCCAGCAGCGTAGCTACGAGGACAGGGCTCTCCTACAATGAGCAGTTCTTC. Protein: CASSVATRTGLSYNEQFF.

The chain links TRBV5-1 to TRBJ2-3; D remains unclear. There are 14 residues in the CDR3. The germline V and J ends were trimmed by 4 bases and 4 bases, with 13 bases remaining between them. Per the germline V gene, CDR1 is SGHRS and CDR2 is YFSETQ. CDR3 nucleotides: TGCGCCAGCAGCATCGGACGAACCGCAGATACGCAGTATTTT. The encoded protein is CASSIGRTADTQYF.

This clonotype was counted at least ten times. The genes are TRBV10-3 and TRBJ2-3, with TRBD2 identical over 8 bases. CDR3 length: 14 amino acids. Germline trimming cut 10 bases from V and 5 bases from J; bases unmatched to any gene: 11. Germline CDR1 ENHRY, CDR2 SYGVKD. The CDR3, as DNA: TGTGCCAACCGAGCGGGGGCTGACGGAGATACGCAGTATTTT. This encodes CANRAGADGDTQYF.

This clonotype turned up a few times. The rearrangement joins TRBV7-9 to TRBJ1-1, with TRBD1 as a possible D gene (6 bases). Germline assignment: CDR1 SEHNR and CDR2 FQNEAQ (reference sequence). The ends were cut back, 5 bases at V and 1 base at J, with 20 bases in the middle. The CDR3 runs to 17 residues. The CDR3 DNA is TGTGCCAGCAGCCATAACAGGGCGCATTCACAGAACACTGAAGCTTTCTTT. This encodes CASSHNRAHSQNTEAFF.

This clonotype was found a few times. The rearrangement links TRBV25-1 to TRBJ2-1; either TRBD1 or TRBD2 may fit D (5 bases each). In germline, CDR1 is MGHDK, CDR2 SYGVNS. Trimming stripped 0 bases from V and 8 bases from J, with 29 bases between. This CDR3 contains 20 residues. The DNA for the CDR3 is TGTGCCAGCAGTGAATATTCAGGGTCAGGTCGGGCTAGCTCGAGGGATGAGCAGTTCTTC. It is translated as CASSEYSGSGRASSRDEQFF.

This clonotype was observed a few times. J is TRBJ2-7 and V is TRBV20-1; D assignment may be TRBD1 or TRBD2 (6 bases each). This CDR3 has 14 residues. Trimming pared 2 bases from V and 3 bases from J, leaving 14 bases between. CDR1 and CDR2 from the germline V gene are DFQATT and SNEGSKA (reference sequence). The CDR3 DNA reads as TGCAGTGCTAGACCGGGAAGGGGGGTCTACGAGCAGTACTTC. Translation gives CSARPGRGVYEQYF.

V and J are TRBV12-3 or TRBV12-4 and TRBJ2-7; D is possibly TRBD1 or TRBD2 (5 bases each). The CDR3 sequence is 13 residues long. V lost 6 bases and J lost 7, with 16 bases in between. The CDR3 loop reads CASSLVGTGEQYF. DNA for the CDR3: TGTGCCAGCAGCCTTGTGGGGACGGGAGAGCAGTACTTC.

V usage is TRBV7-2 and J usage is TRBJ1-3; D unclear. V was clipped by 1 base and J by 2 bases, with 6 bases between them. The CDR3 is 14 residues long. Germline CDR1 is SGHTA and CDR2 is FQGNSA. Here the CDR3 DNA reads TGTGCCAGCAGCTTAGGGCCACCTGGAAACACCATATATTTT. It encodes CASSLGPPGNTIYF.

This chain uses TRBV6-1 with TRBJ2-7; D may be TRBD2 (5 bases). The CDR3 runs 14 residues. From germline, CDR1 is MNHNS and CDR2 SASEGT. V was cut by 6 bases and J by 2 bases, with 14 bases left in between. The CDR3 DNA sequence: TGTGCCAGCAGGAGGGTTACAGTAACCTACGAGCAGTACTTC. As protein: CASRRVTVTYEQYF.

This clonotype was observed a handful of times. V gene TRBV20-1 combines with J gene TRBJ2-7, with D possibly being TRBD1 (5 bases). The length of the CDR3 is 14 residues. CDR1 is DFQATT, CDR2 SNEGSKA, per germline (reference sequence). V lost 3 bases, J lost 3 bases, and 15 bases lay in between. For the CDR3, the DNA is TGCAGTGCTAGTTCCCCCAGGGTGGGCTACGAGCAGTACTTC. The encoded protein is CSASSPRVGYEQYF.

CDR3 coding DNA: TGCAGTGCTATACGTGAGACGGGAGAGACGCAGTATTTT. Translated, it gives CSAIRETGETQYF. V is TRBV20-1 and J is TRBJ2-3; D might be TRBD2 (6 bases). The CDR3 has 13 amino acids. Germline CDR1 is DFQATT and CDR2 is SNEGSKA (reference sequence). Trimming removed 4 bases at V and 9 bases at J, with 17 bases between.

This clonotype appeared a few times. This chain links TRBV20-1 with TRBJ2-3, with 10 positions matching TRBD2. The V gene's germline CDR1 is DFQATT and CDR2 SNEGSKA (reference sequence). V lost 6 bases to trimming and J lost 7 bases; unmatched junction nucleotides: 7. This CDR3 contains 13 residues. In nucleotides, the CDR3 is TGCAGTGCCGAGATTAGCGGGGGGAATACGCAGTATTTT. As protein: CSAEISGGNTQYF.

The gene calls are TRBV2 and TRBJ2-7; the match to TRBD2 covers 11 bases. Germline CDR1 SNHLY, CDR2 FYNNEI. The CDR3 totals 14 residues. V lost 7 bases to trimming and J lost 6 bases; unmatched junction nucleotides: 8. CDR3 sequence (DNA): TGTGCCAGCACCCGAGGGGGGACTAGCGGCGAGCAGTACTTC. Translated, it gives CASTRGGTSGEQYF.